These T cell receptor beta chains were read from a single sample in a study of OX40 agonist ivuxolimab in advanced cancers. Using immunoSEQ multiplex PCR, the repertoire was profiled, and TCRdb retains in-frame clones only, with some absent. This table has tens of thousands of clones, 77% appearing once. Sequenced here: CD4+ or CD8+ T cells sorted from blood, sampled in a trial of the OX40 agonist ivuxolimab. Receptors were obtained from an adult with an advanced solid tumor such as melanoma, head and neck, liver or kidney cancer. The CDR3 runs from the conserved cysteine through the conserved F or W. A D gene is named only where the DNA matches it firmly. A clone size is listed for some rows: how often the clone was seen (once, few, many), or a class if it is expanded.

size: -
V: TRBV6-5
J: TRBJ2-5
D: TRBD1
DNA: TGTGCCAGCAGCCATTGGACAGGGGGAGGGGAGACCCAGTACTTC
CDR3: CASSHWTGGGETQYF

size: -
V: TRBV5-4
J: TRBJ2-7
D: -
DNA: TGTGCCAGCAGCTTGGACGGCGAGCAGTACTTC
CDR3: CASSLDGEQYF

size: -
V: TRBV4-3
J: TRBJ2-7
D: -
DNA: TGCGCCAGCAGCCAAGACTGGACAGCGAGCTACGAGCAGTACTTC
CDR3: CASSQDWTASYEQYF

size: -
V: TRBV5-4
J: TRBJ2-7
D: -
DNA: TGTGCCAGCACCCCCGGGCCCGGCTCCTACGAGCAGTACTTC
CDR3: CASTPGPGSYEQYF

size: -
V: TRBV7-8
J: TRBJ2-7
D: -
DNA: TGTGCCAGCAGCTTATCTCGGGGCAGGGTAAACGAGCAGTACTTC
CDR3: CASSLSRGRVNEQYF

size: -
V: TRBV6-6
J: TRBJ1-1
D: TRBD1
DNA: TGTGCCAGCAGCGAGGACAGGGGGCTGGCTGAAGCTTTCTTT
CDR3: CASSEDRGLAEAFF

size: -
V: TRBV27
J: TRBJ2-4
D: -
DNA: TGTGCCAGCAGTCCGAGAGTTTTGCTAGCCAAAAACATTCAGTACTTC
CDR3: CASSPRVLLAKNIQYF

size: -
V: TRBV5-4
J: TRBJ2-7
D: TRBD1
DNA: TGTGCCAGCAGCGGCCGGGACAGGGGTTACGAGCAGTACTTC
CDR3: CASSGRDRGYEQYF

size: -
V: TRBV7-9
J: TRBJ2-7
D: -
DNA: TGTGCCAGCAGCTTAGAAGGGCCAGGTTACTACGAGCAGTACTTC
CDR3: CASSLEGPGYYEQYF

size: -
V: TRBV7-9
J: TRBJ2-7
D: TRBD1
DNA: TGTGCCAGCAGCTCCCGGGACAGGTCCTCCTACGAGCAGTACTTC
CDR3: CASSSRDRSSYEQYF

size: -
V: TRBV30
J: TRBJ2-7
D: -
DNA: TGTGCCTGGAGTGTACGGGGGAACTCCTACGAGCAGTACTTC
CDR3: CAWSVRGNSYEQYF

size: few
V: TRBV5-4
J: TRBJ2-5
D: -
DNA: TGTGCCAGCAGCGGGGATGGGGCCCAAGAGACCCAGTACTTC
CDR3: CASSGDGAQETQYF

size: -
V: TRBV7-9
J: TRBJ2-7
D: -
DNA: TGTGCCAGCAGCTTAGAGGGGTTGCACGAGCAGTACTTC
CDR3: CASSLEGLHEQYF

size: -
V: TRBV2
J: TRBJ2-1
D: TRBD2
DNA: TGTGCCAGCATTTGGCCTAGCGGGGTAAATGAGCAGTTCTTC
CDR3: CASIWPSGVNEQFF

size: -
V: TRBV21-1
J: TRBJ2-3
D: -
DNA: TGTGCCAGCAGCAAAGTTTATCGGGGACTAGCGGGGGATTACACAGATACGCAGTATTTT
CDR3: CASSKVYRGLAGDYTDTQYF

size: -
V: TRBV2
J: TRBJ1-2
D: -
DNA: TGTGCCAGCAGTGAAGCGCTTTTGCAGCGGGCCTATGGCTACACCTTC
CDR3: CASSEALLQRAYGYTF

size: -
V: TRBV19
J: TRBJ2-1
D: TRBD1
DNA: TGTGCCAGTAGTTGGGACAGAACTAATGAGCAGTTCTTC
CDR3: CASSWDRTNEQFF

size: few
V: TRBV2
J: TRBJ2-7
D: -
DNA: TGTGCCAGCAGTGACAGGATGACCTACGAGCAGTACTTC
CDR3: CASSDRMTYEQYF

size: -
V: TRBV7-2
J: TRBJ2-1
D: -
DNA: TGTGCCAGCAGCTTAGGGACTACCGAGCAGTTCTTC
CDR3: CASSLGTTEQFF

size: once
V: TRBV6-5
J: TRBJ1-5
D: -
DNA: TGTGCCAGCAGTTTGGCGGAGTATAGCAATCAGCCCCAGCATTTT
CDR3: CASSLAEYSNQPQHF

size: -
V: TRBV30
J: TRBJ1-1
D: -
DNA: TGTGCCTGGAGGGACGAGGGGGCTGAAGCTTTCTTT
CDR3: CAWRDEGAEAFF

size: -
V: TRBV11-2
J: TRBJ2-7
D: -
DNA: TGTGCCAGCAGCTACTCAGGCTACGAGCAGTACTTC
CDR3: CASSYSGYEQYF

size: -
V: TRBV4-3
J: TRBJ2-5
D: -
DNA: TGCGCCAGCAGCCAAGGGTGGACACAAGACCAAGAGACCCAGTACTTC
CDR3: CASSQGWTQDQETQYF

size: -
V: TRBV6-4
J: TRBJ2-3
D: TRBD2
DNA: TGTGCCAGCAGTTCGCGGGGGACCTACACAGATACGCAGTATTTT
CDR3: CASSSRGTYTDTQYF

size: -
V: TRBV14
J: TRBJ1-2
D: TRBD1
DNA: TGTGCCAGCAGCCAGAGTTTGGGACAGGGACTTTATAACTATGGCTACACCTTC
CDR3: CASSQSLGQGLYNYGYTF

size: -
V: TRBV6-1
J: TRBJ2-3
D: -
DNA: TGTGCCAGCAGTGAAGCCAGTCTGGCGGGTACGCAGTATTTT
CDR3: CASSEASLAGTQYF

size: -
V: TRBV9
J: TRBJ2-7
D: -
DNA: TGTGCCAGCAGCCTAGGGCCTTCGCCCTACGAGCAGTACTTC
CDR3: CASSLGPSPYEQYF